This passage covers 20 T cell receptor beta chains from one sample sequenced in a study of regulatory and conventional T cells in RAG deficiency. Sequencing used immunoSEQ multiplex PCR; TCRdb keeps in-frame clones, though not all of them. This table holds about 9,100 clones, around 94% found once. The sorted conventional CD4+ T cells were CD25-low and CD127-high, with genomic DNA sequenced. The source material was CD4+ effector T cells sorted from blood. These receptors were collected from a human donor with RAG deficiency presenting as severe combined immunodeficiency.

This chain uses TRBV7-2 with TRBJ2-3; 7 bases fit TRBD2. V gave up 3 bases and J gave up 2 bases; unmatched junction bases: 5. The germline V gene has CDR1 SGHTA and CDR2 FQGNSA. The CDR3 consists of 15 residues. The CDR3 sequence is CASSLAAGFTDTQYF. In nucleotides, the CDR3 is TGTGCCAGCAGCTTGGCAGCGGGATTCACAGATACGCAGTATTTT.

The genes are TRBV18 and TRBJ2-7; D ambiguous. V shed 4 bases and J shed 2 bases, with 12 bases lying between them. The CDR3 contains 14 residues. The germline V gene encodes CDR1 KGHSH and CDR2 LQKENI. CDR3 residues: CASSLSPRAYEQYF. The CDR3 DNA sequence: TGTGCCAGCTCACTAAGCCCCAGAGCCTACGAGCAGTACTTC.

DNA of the CDR3: TGTGCCAGTAGTTCCTTCGCCCTGGGACACGGCTACACCTTC. The encoded protein is CASSSFALGHGYTF. The chain employs TRBV19 and TRBJ1-2; D possibly corresponds to TRBD1 (6 bases). Germline CDR1 reads LNHDA; CDR2 reads SQIVND (reference sequence). V was cut by 5 bases and J by 8 bases, with 18 bases left in between. The CDR3 length is 14 residues.

The CDR3 region is CASSLMIPRNPFF. CDR3 sequence (DNA): TGTGCCAGCAGCTTGATGATCCCACGGAACCCGTTCTTC. The J gene is TRBJ2-1, the V gene TRBV7-9; D is unclear. With 3 bases removed from V and 15 bases from J, the gap between germline ends came to 18 bases. This CDR3 comprises 13 residues. Germline V CDR1 and CDR2: SEHNR, FQNEAQ (reference sequence).

The genes are TRBV5-1 and TRBJ2-5; D call uncertain. The CDR3 runs to 13 residues. The V end lost 0 bases, the J end lost 5 bases, and 8 bases lay between the germline ends. Germline V CDR1 and CDR2: SGHRS, YFSETQ. CDR3 amino acids: CASSLVPEETQYF. CDR3 nucleotides: TGCGCCAGCAGCTTGGTACCGGAGGAGACCCAGTACTTC.

This sequence joins TRBV28 and TRBJ2-1, with D possibly matching TRBD2 (5 bases). The CDR3 has 13 residues. Germline V gene data show CDR1 as MDHEN and CDR2 as SYDVKM. Trimming stripped 3 bases from V and 12 bases from J, with 15 bases between. The CDR3 DNA reads TGTGCCAGCAGTTTCCCCCCTCCGAGCGGGCAGTTCTTC. Amino acids: CASSFPPPSGQFF.

In its sample, this clone was seen once. The chain joins TRBV18 to TRBJ1-1, with 7 bases that match TRBD1. With 3 bases clipped from V and 1 base from J, the junction kept 2 bases outside the gene matches. The CDR3 covers 14 residues. Germline V CDR1 and CDR2: KGHSH, LQKENI. The CDR3 spells CASSPRTGNTEAFF. The CDR3 region has the DNA TGTGCCAGCTCACCGCGGACAGGGAACACTGAAGCTTTCTTT.

V gene TRBV10-3 combines with J gene TRBJ2-3; no reliable D call. Between the trimmed V and J ends, which lost 6 bases and 4 bases, there was a span of 11 bases. Germline CDR1 ENHRY, CDR2 SYGVKD. The CDR3 extends over 13 amino acids. For the CDR3, the DNA is TGTGCCATCAGACAAGGTCGTGCAGATACGCAGTATTTT. Translating it yields CAIRQGRADTQYF.

This chain links TRBV7-2 with TRBJ2-1; 12 bases are a match to TRBD2. The CDR3 spans 17 residues. The germline V gene has CDR1 SGHTA and CDR2 FQGNSA. Losses at the gene ends were 5 bases for V and 3 bases for J; bases not matched to a gene: 8. For the CDR3, the DNA is TGTGCCAGCAGCCCCTCACTAGCGGGAGGTCTCTACAATGAGCAGTTCTTC. Its translation: CASSPSLAGGLYNEQFF.

The rearrangement uses TRBV2 and TRBJ2-3; no clear D. This CDR3 contains 13 residues. Germline lookup yields CDR1 SNHLY and CDR2 FYNNEI. V was shortened by 3 bases and J by 6 bases, with 10 bases between the two germline ends. CDR3 in amino acids: CASSDGIPDTQYF. CDR3 coding DNA: TGTGCCAGCAGTGATGGGATTCCCGATACGCAGTATTTT.

The chain links TRBV19 to TRBJ1-4; D call uncertain. The CDR3 consists of 13 residues. Germline lookup yields CDR1 LNHDA and CDR2 SQIVND (reference sequence). Trimming stripped 1 base from V and 7 bases from J, with 7 bases between. Here the CDR3 reads CASSIGGSEKLFF. The CDR3 nucleotides are TGTGCCAGTAGTATAGGAGGTAGTGAAAAACTGTTTTTT.

V gene TRBV2 combines with J gene TRBJ2-5; perhaps D is TRBD1 or TRBD2 (5 bases each). Germline-derived CDR1 and CDR2 are SNHLY and FYNNEI. V was cut by 6 bases and J by 1 base, with 9 bases left in between. The CDR3 is made up of 13 amino acids. The CDR3: CASRWGIQETQYF. CDR3 bases: TGTGCCAGCAGATGGGGGATCCAAGAGACCCAGTACTTC.

The chain couples TRBV5-1 to TRBJ2-7; either TRBD1 or TRBD2 may supply D (5 bases each). The CDR3 consists of 15 residues. Germline CDR1 SGHRS, CDR2 YFSETQ. Trimming cost V 1 base and J 7 bases, with 18 bases left between them. This CDR3 is CASSLRAHGTLEQYF. CDR3 nucleotides: TGCGCCAGCAGCTTGAGGGCCCACGGGACCCTAGAGCAGTACTTC.

The chain recombines TRBV6-5 with TRBJ2-5, with D possibly called TRBD1 or TRBD2 (5 bases each). Germline V lookup: CDR1 MNHEY, CDR2 SVGAGI. V was trimmed by 6 bases and J by 10 bases, leaving 24 bases between them. The CDR3 has 15 residues. CDR3 sequence: CASSLGTASRVGQYF. The CDR3 bases are TGTGCCAGCAGCCTTGGGACCGCATCGCGGGTGGGCCAGTACTTC.

The chain joins TRBV27 to TRBJ2-7; 8 positions agree with TRBD1. Trimming cost V 5 bases and J 6 bases; bases outside gene matches: 9. This CDR3 region has 14 residues. CDR1 is MNHEY, CDR2 SMNVEV, per germline (reference sequence). The CDR3 bases are TGTGCCAGCAGTCCCTGGACAGGGAAGGGCGAGCAGTACTTC. Protein sequence: CASSPWTGKGEQYF.

This chain joins TRBV7-8 and TRBJ1-1; D perhaps matches TRBD1 (5 bases). The germline gives CDR1 SGHVS, CDR2 FQNEAQ. The CDR3 consists of 15 residues. The V end lost 1 base, the J end lost 3 bases, and 12 bases lay between the germline ends. The DNA for the CDR3 is TGTGCCAGCAGCTTAGGCGGGGGGATACACACTGAAGCTTTCTTT. Amino acids: CASSLGGGIHTEAFF.

The chain joins TRBV18 to TRBJ2-5, with D perhaps matching TRBD1 (5 bases). The V end lost 1 base, the J end lost 3 bases, and 15 bases lay between the germline ends. This CDR3 has 16 amino acids. Germline V gene lookup returns CDR1 KGHSH and CDR2 LQKENI. The CDR3 DNA is TGTGCCAGCTCACCACGGGCGTTTGGCAGGGAAGAGACCCAGTACTTC. Translated: CASSPRAFGREETQYF.

The chain joins TRBV5-1 to TRBJ1-3; perhaps TRBD1 as D (5 bases). Trimming pared 7 bases from V and 0 bases from J, leaving 11 bases between. The germline gives CDR1 SGHRS, CDR2 YFSETQ. The CDR3 has 14 residues. The CDR3 reads CASSGGTSGNTIYF. The CDR3 DNA reads TGCGCCAGCTCCGGGGGGACCTCTGGAAACACCATATATTTT.

The V and J genes are TRBV5-1 and TRBJ2-3, with D possibly matching TRBD1 (5 bases). The CDR3 is made up of 13 amino acids. V was cut by 4 bases and J by 3 bases, with 9 bases left in between. Germline V gene sequence: CDR1 SGHRS, CDR2 YFSETQ. The CDR3 coding sequence is TGCGCCAGCAGCCCCCAGGGAACAGATACGCAGTATTTT. Its protein product is CASSPQGTDTQYF.

The CDR3 reads CATGVTSGANVLTF. DNA of the CDR3: TGTGCAACGGGGGTCACGTCTGGGGCCAACGTCCTGACTTTC. The gene calls are TRBV19 and TRBJ2-6; TRBD2 is a possible D gene (6 bases). Germline V gene data show CDR1 as LNHDA and CDR2 as SQIVND (reference sequence). There are 14 residues in the CDR3.